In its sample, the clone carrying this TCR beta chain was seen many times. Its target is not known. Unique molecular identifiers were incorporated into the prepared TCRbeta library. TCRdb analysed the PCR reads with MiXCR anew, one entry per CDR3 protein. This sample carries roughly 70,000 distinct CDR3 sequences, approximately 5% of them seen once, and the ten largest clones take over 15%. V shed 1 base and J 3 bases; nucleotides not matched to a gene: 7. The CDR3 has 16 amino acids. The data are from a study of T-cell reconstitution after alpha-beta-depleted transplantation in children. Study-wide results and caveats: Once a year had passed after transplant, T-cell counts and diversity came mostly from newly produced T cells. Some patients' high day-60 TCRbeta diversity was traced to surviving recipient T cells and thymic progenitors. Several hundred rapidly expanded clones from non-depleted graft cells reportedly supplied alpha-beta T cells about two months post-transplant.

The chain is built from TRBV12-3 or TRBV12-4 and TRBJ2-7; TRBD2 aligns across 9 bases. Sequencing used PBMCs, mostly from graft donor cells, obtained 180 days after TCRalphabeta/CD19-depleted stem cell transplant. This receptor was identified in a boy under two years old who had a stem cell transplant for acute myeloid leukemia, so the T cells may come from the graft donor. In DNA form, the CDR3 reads TGTGCCAGCAGTTTAGTGCTAGCGGGGTCTCTCTACGAGCAGTACTTC. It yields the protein CASSLVLAGSLYEQYF.